The source of this T cell receptor beta chain is a study of patients and donors after allogeneic stem cell transplantation. Only a few counts were recorded for this clonotype. TCRdb re-called the RT-PCR reads through MiXCR, storing one row per CDR3 protein. The sample includes about 74,000 distinct CDR3 sequences, 26% of them seen just once. V was trimmed by 3 bases and J by 6 bases, leaving 14 bases between them. Germline values: CDR1 DFQATT, CDR2 SNEGSKA (reference sequence). The CDR3 contains 13 residues. Material: blood, either unsorted or a sorted T cell fraction (not recorded which). The V gene is TRBV20-1, the J gene TRBJ1-2; no reliable D call. The sequence derives from a human donor who was either an allogeneic HSCT recipient or a stem cell or donor lymphocyte infusion donor (not recorded which). It is not recorded whose cells these are; they may come from a transplant donor. The CDR3 DNA reads as TGCAGTGCTAGTGACAATCTCGGGGATGGCTACACCTTC. It encodes CSASDNLGDGYTF.